The 6 T cell receptor beta chains listed next were all sequenced from one sample in a study of T cells expressing NK-cell markers. No DNA is given; TCRdb re-called the 5' RACE reads and lists each CDR3 protein once. This sample contains 350,000 to 450,000 distinct CDR3 sequences. The specimen sequenced was blood T cells: a sorted CD56 or NKG2C T cell subset, CD4+ or CD8+ T cells, or bulk PBMC T cells (not recorded which). These TCRs come from a man aged 18-70 years in good health.

CDR3: CASSLQGGGSTEAFF. The chain uses TRBV11-2 and TRBJ1-1; TCRdb gives TRBD1 as the D gene, but with no DNA this cannot be confirmed. Germline V gene data show CDR1 as SGHAT and CDR2 as FQNNGV. The CDR3 covers 15 residues. The whole variable domain, filled in from reference TRBV11-2 and TRBJ1-1, reads EAGVAQSPRYKIIEKRQSVAFWCNPISGHATLYWYQQILGQGPKLLIQFQNNGVVDDSQLPKDRFSAERLKGVDSTLKIQPAKLEDSAVYLCASSLQGGGSTEAFFGQGTRLTVV.

The chain combines TRBV11-2 with TRBJ1-2; TCRdb returns TRBD1, unconfirmable since there is no DNA. The germline V gene encodes CDR1 SGHAT and CDR2 FQNNGV. This CDR3 is built from 17 residues. CDR3 protein: CASSFSAYILRGDGYTF.

The rearrangement joins TRBV12-5 to TRBJ1-5. This CDR3 has 17 amino acids. The V gene's germline CDR1 is LGHNT and CDR2 FRNRAP. The CDR3 sequence is CASGLVLWQGPRGAQHF.

The V call is TRBV7-2, the J call TRBJ1-1; the TCRdb call, TRBD1, lacks DNA for checking. Germline assignment: CDR1 SGHTA and CDR2 FQGNSA. The CDR3 loop spans 13 amino acids. CDR3 sequence reads: CASSFRQETEAFF.

This rearrangement joins TRBV7-9 to TRBJ2-1; TCRdb lists TRBD2, though no DNA is available to test this call. This CDR3 contains 15 residues. The V gene's germline CDR1 is SEHNR and CDR2 FQNEAQ (reference sequence). CDR3: CASSFLVGTYNEQFF.

The chain carries TRBV7-3 and TRBJ1-4; as DNA is missing, the TRBD1 call by TCRdb cannot be tested. The CDR3 is 13 residues long. Germline V gene sequence: CDR1 SGHTA, CDR2 FQGTGA. CDR3 loop: CASSPGTGEKLFF.